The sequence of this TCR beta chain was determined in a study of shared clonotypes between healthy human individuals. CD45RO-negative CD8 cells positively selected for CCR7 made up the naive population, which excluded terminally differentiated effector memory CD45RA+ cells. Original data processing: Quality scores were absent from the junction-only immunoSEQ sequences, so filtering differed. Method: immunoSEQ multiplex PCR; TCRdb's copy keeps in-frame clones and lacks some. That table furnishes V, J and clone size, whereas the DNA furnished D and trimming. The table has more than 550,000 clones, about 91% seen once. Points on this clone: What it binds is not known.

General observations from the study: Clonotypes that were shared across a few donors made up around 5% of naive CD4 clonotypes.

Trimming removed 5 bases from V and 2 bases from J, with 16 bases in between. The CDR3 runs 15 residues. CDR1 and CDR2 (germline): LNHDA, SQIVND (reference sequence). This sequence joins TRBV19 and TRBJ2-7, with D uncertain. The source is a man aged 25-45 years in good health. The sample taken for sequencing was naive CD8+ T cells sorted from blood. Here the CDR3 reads CASSPRTAGPYEQYF. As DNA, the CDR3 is TGTGCCAGTAGTCCACGAACAGCTGGGCCCTACGAGCAGTACTTC.